This TCR beta chain was sequenced for a study of blood T cell repertoires in COVID-19. Measured with immunoSEQ multiplex PCR; TCRdb has only the in-frame clones, and not every one. The table has 100,000 to 150,000 clones, about 80% seen once; the top ten hold about a tenth. V gave up 2 bases and J gave up 7 bases; unmatched junction bases: 21. Per germline, CDR1 GTSNPN and CDR2 SVGIG (reference sequence). The CDR3 extends over 20 amino acids. Material: peripheral blood. The chain carries TRBV30 and TRBJ2-1; the match to TRBD2 covers 12 bases. The clonotype comes from a man aged 35 to 55 with active or convalescent COVID-19. The chain's CDR3 is CAWSPPSTSGGPGGRNEQFF. The CDR3, as DNA: TGTGCCTGGAGTCCCCCTTCGACTAGCGGGGGCCCCGGCGGGAGGAATGAGCAGTTCTTC.